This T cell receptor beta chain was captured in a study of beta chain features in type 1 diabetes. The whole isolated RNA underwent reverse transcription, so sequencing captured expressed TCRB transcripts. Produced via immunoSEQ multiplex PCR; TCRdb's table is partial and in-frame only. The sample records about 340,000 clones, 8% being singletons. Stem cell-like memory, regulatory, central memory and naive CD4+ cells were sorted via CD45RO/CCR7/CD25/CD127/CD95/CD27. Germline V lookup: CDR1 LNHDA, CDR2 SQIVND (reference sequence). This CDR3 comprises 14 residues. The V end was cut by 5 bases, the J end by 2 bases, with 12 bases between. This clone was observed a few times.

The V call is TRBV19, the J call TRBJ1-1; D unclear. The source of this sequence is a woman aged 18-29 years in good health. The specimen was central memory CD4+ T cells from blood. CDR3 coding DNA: TGTGCCAGTAGTGTGTCCTGGGAAAACACTGAAGCTTTCTTT. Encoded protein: CASSVSWENTEAFF. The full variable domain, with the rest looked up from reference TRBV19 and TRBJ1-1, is DGGITQSPKYLFRKEGQNVTLSCEQNLNHDAMYWYRQDPGQGLRLIYYSQIVNDFQKGDIAEGYSVSREKKESFPLTVTSAQKNPTAFYLCASSVSWENTEAFFGQGTRLTVV.